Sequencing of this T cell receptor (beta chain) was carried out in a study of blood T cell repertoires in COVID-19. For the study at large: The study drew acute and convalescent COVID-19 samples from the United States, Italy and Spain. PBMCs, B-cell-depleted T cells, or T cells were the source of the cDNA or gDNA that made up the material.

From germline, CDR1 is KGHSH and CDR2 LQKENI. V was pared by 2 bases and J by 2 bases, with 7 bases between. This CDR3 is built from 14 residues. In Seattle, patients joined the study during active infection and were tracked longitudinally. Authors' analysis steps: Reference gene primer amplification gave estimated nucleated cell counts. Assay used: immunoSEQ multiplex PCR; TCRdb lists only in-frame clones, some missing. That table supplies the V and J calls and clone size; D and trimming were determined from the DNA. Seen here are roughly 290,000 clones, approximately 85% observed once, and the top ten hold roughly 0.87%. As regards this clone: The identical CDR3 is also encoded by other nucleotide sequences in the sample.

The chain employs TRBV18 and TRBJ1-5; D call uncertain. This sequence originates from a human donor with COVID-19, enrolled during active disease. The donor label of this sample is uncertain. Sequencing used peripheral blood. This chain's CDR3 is CASSPAGRNQPQHF. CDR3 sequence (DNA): TGTGCCAGCTCACCAGCAGGTCGCAATCAGCCCCAGCATTTT.